The 14 T cell receptor beta chains below come from one sample, sequenced in a study of human T cells and chemical hapten exposure. Via MiXCR, TCRdb re-called the RACE reads, giving one row per CDR3 protein. Of about 82,000 distinct CDR3 sequences listed, about 6.6% are singletons. Time point reported: patch test 2, 6 weeks after DPC sensitization. Treatment defined: therapeutic diphenylcyclopropenone sensitization with weekly scalp DPC. Sample: whole blood, taken in connection with sensitization to the hapten diphenylcyclopropenone (DPC). The receptors were gathered from a woman aged 25 to 45 with alopecia areata. Some clones in this sample may be carry-over from other donors' samples.

As concerns this clonotype: The junction shows a germline mismatch at one end, possibly a read error. This chain connects TRBV2 to TRBJ1-4; D is ambiguous. This CDR3 is built from 13 residues. CDR1 is SNHLY, CDR2 FYNNEI, per germline. CDR3 sequence (DNA): TGTGCCGGCAGAGGGCGCGAGGGTGAAAAACTGTTTTTT. The encoded protein is CAGRGREGEKLFF.

The chain carries TRBV7-2 and TRBJ2-7, with TRBD2 matching 7 bases. The length of the CDR3 is 13 residues. Germline V gene lookup returns CDR1 SGHTA and CDR2 FQGNSA. V trimming: 4 bases; J trimming: 6 bases; junction bases outside the gene matches: 6. As DNA, the CDR3 is TGTGCCAGCAGCTCTGCTCCGGGGGGCGAGCAGTACTTC. Its protein is CASSSAPGGEQYF.

This chain links TRBV12-5 with TRBJ1-2, with D unclear. The CDR3 totals 13 residues. Trimming took off 1 base at V and 8 bases at J, with 11 bases between the two ends. From germline, CDR1 is LGHNT and CDR2 FRNRAP. For the CDR3, the DNA is TGTGCTAGTGGTTTGGCTCTGGCGCGGGGCTACACCTTC. Translated: CASGLALARGYTF.

This clonotype was counted at least ten times. This chain joins TRBV10-3 and TRBJ2-3; 12 bases agree with TRBD2. Unmatched junction bases numbered 9, after V lost 4 bases and J lost 1 base. This CDR3 has 18 residues. Per the germline V gene, CDR1 is ENHRY and CDR2 is SYGVKD. The CDR3 region is CAISGQTSGGFGTDTQYF. The DNA of the CDR3 is TGTGCCATCAGTGGTCAGACTAGCGGGGGATTCGGCACAGATACGCAGTATTTT.

In this sample, this clonotype turned up many times. This chain joins TRBV6-5 and TRBJ2-5; D not resolved. From germline, CDR1 is MNHEY and CDR2 SVGAGI. CDR3 length: 14 residues. V was pared by 0 bases and J by 7 bases, with 12 bases between. This CDR3 reads CASSYSALPGTQYF. The CDR3 DNA follows: TGTGCCAGCAGTTACTCGGCACTCCCGGGGACCCAGTACTTC.

The V gene is TRBV10-3, the J gene TRBJ2-1; D is ambiguous. Germline CDR1 ENHRY, CDR2 SYGVKD. Trimming removed 0 bases from V and 0 bases from J, with 12 bases in between. CDR3 length: 17 amino acids. CDR3 DNA sequence: TGTGCCATCAGTGAGTCGAGGCGTACCAGCTCCTACAATGAGCAGTTCTTC. This translates into CAISESRRTSSYNEQFF.

This clonotype showed up many times. The CDR3, as DNA: TGTGCCAGCAGCCAAGGGTCTAGCGGGGGGGCGGAGACCCAGTACTTC. It encodes CASSQGSSGGAETQYF. This chain uses TRBV4-2 with TRBJ2-5, with 12 bases aligning to TRBD2. Germline lookup yields CDR1 LGHNA and CDR2 YNFKEQ. This CDR3 has 16 amino acids. The V gene end was trimmed by 1 base and the J gene end by 5 bases; junction bases not matched to a gene: 5.

In its sample, this clonotype was seen many times. V gene TRBV4-1 combines with J gene TRBJ2-3; D uncertain. The CDR3 is 15 residues long. Trimming took 1 base from V and 1 from J, leaving 9 bases between them. Germline lookup yields CDR1 MGHRA and CDR2 YSYEKL. CDR3 nucleotides: TGCGCCAGCAGCCAAGCCGTTAGAGGCACAGATACGCAGTATTTT. It translates to CASSQAVRGTDTQYF.

The rearrangement joins TRBV11-2 to TRBJ1-4, with 7 bases aligning to TRBD1. The CDR3 sequence is 17 residues long. V gave up 1 base and J gave up 4 bases; unmatched junction bases: 9. The germline gives CDR1 SGHAT, CDR2 FQNNGV. The CDR3 nucleotides are TGTGCCAGCAGCTTAGCTGGCCGCAGGGGGAATAATGAAAAACTGTTTTTT. Translation gives CASSLAGRRGNNEKLFF.

This clonotype was detected a few times. The V gene is TRBV6-5, the J gene TRBJ1-1; 7 bases align to TRBD1. CDR3 size: 17 residues. V lost 6 bases to trimming and J lost 0 bases; unmatched junction nucleotides: 13. Germline values: CDR1 MNHEY, CDR2 SVGAGI. CDR3 DNA sequence: TGTGCCAGCAGGAACGGGGGGGCAGGGACAGTGAACACTGAAGCTTTCTTT. It encodes CASRNGGAGTVNTEAFF.

This clonotype was detected only a few times. The chain is built from TRBV5-1 and TRBJ2-7; the match to TRBD1 covers 7 bases. V dropped 3 bases and J dropped 7; count of bases not matched to a gene: 10. This CDR3 contains 14 residues. Per germline, CDR1 SGHRS and CDR2 YFSETQ. CDR3 in DNA: TGCGCCAGCAGCTCCGACAGGGTAGGCGGGGAGCAGTACTTC. Amino acid sequence: CASSSDRVGGEQYF.

This clonotype came up many times. The chain uses TRBV7-3 and TRBJ1-6; D gene uncertain. The CDR3 sequence is 13 residues long. The V gene lost 5 bases and the J gene lost 5 bases, with 7 bases spanning the gap. Per germline, CDR1 SGHTA and CDR2 FQGTGA. The CDR3 here is CASSAGNNSPLHF. CDR3 bases: TGTGCCAGCAGCGCCGGAAATAATTCACCCCTCCACTTT.

This clonotype has ten or more counts. The chain combines TRBV6-5 with TRBJ2-3, with D unresolved. The CDR3 contains 15 residues. Trimming stripped 2 bases from V and 0 bases from J, with 9 bases between. Germline V gives CDR1 MNHEY, CDR2 SVGAGI. The CDR3 nucleotides read TGTGCCAGCAGTTACAGGAGCCCTAGCACAGATACGCAGTATTTT. It translates to CASSYRSPSTDTQYF.

This clonotype was seen at least ten times. The V gene is TRBV20-1, the J gene TRBJ1-4; no firm D call. Germline V gives CDR1 DFQATT, CDR2 SNEGSKA (reference sequence). V was clipped by 0 bases and J by 9 bases, with 11 bases between them. This CDR3 contains 13 residues. CDR3 DNA sequence: TGCAGTGCTAGAGATACGGGTGGTAAAAAACTGTTTTTT. It yields the protein CSARDTGGKKLFF.